The 21 T cell receptor beta chains below were found in one sample sequenced in a study of Tregs in tolerant kidney transplant recipients. Data came from immunoSEQ multiplex PCR; TCRdb stores just in-frame clones and leaves some out. This sample contains about 15,000 clones. Recipients received nonmyeloablative bone marrow transplants from related graft donors, with transient mixed chimerism. Sequencing used CD4+ T cells from blood (PBMCs), obtained 12 months after the transplant. The receptors stem from a human patient who received a combined kidney and bone marrow transplant. Some T cells may be transferred from the graft donor.

Concerning this clone itself: Coverage ceases 3 residues before the CDR3 finishes, and the germline J gene fills in the end. V and J are TRBV5-1 and TRBJ2-4, with 15 bases identical to TRBD2. The trim removed 0 bases at V and 3 bases at J, leaving 13 bases unmatched. CDR3 length: 21 residues. Germline CDR1 SGHRS, CDR2 YFSETQ. CDR3 sequence: CASSLGSTGLAGGGGKNIQYF. The CDR3 bases that were read are TGCGCCAGCAGCTTGGGCTCTACGGGACTAGCGGGAGGAGGGGGCAAAAACATT.

On this clone itself: The read ends 3 residues before the CDR3 terminus; that terminus is restored from the germline J gene. J is TRBJ2-1 and V is TRBV5-1, with 7 bases that match TRBD1. The CDR3 covers 17 residues. V shed 4 bases, J shed 0 bases, and the junction held 10 bases outside the gene matches. Germline-derived CDR1 and CDR2 are SGHRS and YFSETQ. The sequenced CDR3 bases are TGCGCCAGCAGCAACTTTTGGACAGGTCTCTCCTACAATGAG. Translation gives CASSNFWTGLSYNE. The entire CDR3 protein is CASSNFWTGLSYNEQFF. Combining the CDR3 with reference TRBV5-1 and TRBJ2-1 gives the whole variable domain KAGVTQTPRYLIKTRGQQVTLSCSPISGHRSVSWYQQTPGQGLQFLFEYFSETQRNKGNFPGRFSGRQFSNSRSEMNVSTLELGDSALYLCASSNFWTGLSYNEQFFGPGTRLTVL.

A remark on this clone: From the germline J gene comes the end of the CDR3, since the read stops 3 residues before it. The chain is built from TRBV7-2 and TRBJ2-5; the match to TRBD1 covers 8 bases. CDR3 size: 14 residues. Germline CDR1 reads SGHTA; CDR2 reads FQGNSA. V trimming: 5 bases; J trimming: 0 bases; junction bases outside the gene matches: 2. The DNA read from the CDR3 is TGTGCCAGCAGCGCGGGACAGGACCAAGAGACC. This sequence encodes CASSAGQDQET. From start to end, the CDR3 is CASSAGQDQETQYF.

Worth noting for this clone: The read gets to within 3 residues of the CDR3 end, and the germline J gene fills in the rest. This chain connects TRBV4-2 to TRBJ1-2; 8 positions agree with TRBD1. The CDR3 is made up of 18 amino acids. The V segment lost 3 bases and the J segment 0 bases; nucleotides outside the gene matches: 12. Per the germline V gene, CDR1 is LGHNA and CDR2 is YNFKEQ. Partial CDR3 DNA: TGTGCCAGCAGCCAGGGGGAACAGGGGGTCGCATCTAACTATGGC. Its protein product is CASSQGEQGVASNYG. The entire CDR3 reads CASSQGEQGVASNYGYTF.

As to this clone: The read halts 3 residues ahead of the CDR3 end, with the missing end drawn from the germline J gene. The V call is TRBV20-1, the J call TRBJ2-2; TRBD1 is a possible D gene (6 bases). Trimming removed 0 bases at V and 8 bases at J, with 25 bases between. This CDR3 has 18 residues. Looked up from germline, CDR1 is DFQATT and CDR2 is SNEGSKA (reference sequence). CDR3 DNA (partial): TGCAGTGCTAGAGAGATCTTCCGGGACACCCTTTTGAGTGGGGAG. It translates to CSAREIFRDTLLSGE. The whole CDR3 sequence reads CSAREIFRDTLLSGELFF.

Concerning this clone: Read sequence stops 3 residues before the CDR3 end, and the germline J gene provides the missing end. The chain combines TRBV30 with TRBJ2-5; D perhaps matches TRBD2 (5 bases). The V gene's germline CDR1 is GTSNPN and CDR2 SVGIG (reference sequence). The CDR3 runs 11 residues. Trimming removed 5 bases at V and 5 bases at J, with 9 bases between. The CDR3 bases that were read are TGTGCCTGGGAGGGTGGGGAGACC. Protein: CAWEGGET. The whole CDR3 is CAWEGGETQYF.

About this clone: The read terminates 3 residues ahead of where the CDR3 ends, so the germline J gene completes it. The chain has TRBV20-1 and TRBJ1-6; TRBD1 might be the D (5 bases). This CDR3 is 13 amino acids long. Germline V gene sequence: CDR1 DFQATT, CDR2 SNEGSKA (reference sequence). Trimming took off 4 bases at V and 7 bases at J, with 11 bases between the two ends. The covered CDR3 bases are TGCAGTGCTATAGGGGCTCGGAATTCACCC. Translation gives CSAIGARNSP. The complete CDR3 sequence is CSAIGARNSPLHF.

As to this clone: The read ends 3 residues before the CDR3 terminus; that terminus is restored from the germline J gene. The genes are TRBV20-1 and TRBJ2-7; no firm D call. The CDR3 loop spans 12 amino acids. V dropped 3 bases and J dropped 3 bases, with 9 bases sitting between them. Germline loops: CDR1 DFQATT, CDR2 SNEGSKA (reference sequence). The sequenced CDR3 bases are TGCAGTGCTAGTAGGAGCGACTACGAG. Translation: CSASRSDYE. The full CDR3 protein reads CSASRSDYEQYF.

Turning to this clone: The CDR3 end falls 3 residues outside the read, so it is completed with the germline J gene. V and J are TRBV5-1 and TRBJ2-3, with D tentatively TRBD1 (5 bases). The CDR3 runs 15 residues. Germline V lookup: CDR1 SGHRS, CDR2 YFSETQ. V shed 4 bases and J shed 6 bases, with 18 bases lying between them. Partial CDR3 DNA: TGCGCCAGCAGCGGCTCCCCAGGGTTGGGGGATACG. Amino acid sequence: CASSGSPGLGDT. Given in full, the CDR3 is CASSGSPGLGDTQYF.

This clone is identified as medium-sized (0.01 to 0.1%) from frequency. The CDR3 goes on 3 residues after the read ends, and that part is filled in from the germline J gene. The J gene is TRBJ2-2, the V gene TRBV4-1, with 13 bases fitting TRBD2. The CDR3 is 17 residues long. The V gene end was trimmed by 5 bases and the J gene end by 1 base; junction bases not matched to a gene: 4. Germline lookup yields CDR1 MGHRA and CDR2 YSYEKL. The part of the CDR3 DNA that was read is TGCGCCAGCAGCTCATGGACTAGCGGGAGGAACACCGGGGAG. Protein sequence: CASSSWTSGRNTGE. The whole CDR3 is CASSSWTSGRNTGELFF.

Worth noting for this clone: Read coverage stops 3 residues before the CDR3 terminus; the germline J gene supplies the remainder. The gene calls are TRBV30 and TRBJ1-5, with TRBD1 matching 9 bases. The CDR3 extends over 15 amino acids. The V segment lost 3 bases and the J segment 6 bases; nucleotides outside the gene matches: 9. CDR1 is GTSNPN and CDR2 is SVGIG in the germline V gene (reference sequence). Incomplete CDR3 DNA: TGTGCCTGGAGCGTTCTCGGGACAGGGTCTCAGCCC. It specifies CAWSVLGTGSQP. The entire CDR3 reads CAWSVLGTGSQPQHF.

Turning to this clone: The sequence runs out 3 residues before the end of the CDR3; the remainder is reconstructed from the germline J gene. V is TRBV5-6 and J is TRBJ2-5; the D gene could be TRBD1 or TRBD2 (5 bases each). Germline CDR1 SGHDT, CDR2 YYEEEE. The CDR3 covers 15 residues. The V end was cut by 0 bases, the J end by 4 bases, with 13 bases between. The part of the CDR3 DNA that was read is TGTGCCAGCAGCTTGGTGTTTGAGGGGAGAGAGACC. Encoded protein: CASSLVFEGRET. The whole CDR3 region reads CASSLVFEGRETQYF. The full variable domain, in which reference TRBV5-6 and TRBJ2-5 provide the parts outside the CDR3, is DAGVTQSPTHLIKTRGQQVTLRCSPKSGHDTVSWYQQALGQGPQFIFQYYEEEERQRGNFPDRFSGHQFPNYSSELNVNALLLGDSALYLCASSLVFEGRETQYFGPGTRLLVL.

Frequency places this clone as large. The read terminates 3 residues before the CDR3 end, so the remaining end is supplied by the germline J gene. This chain links TRBV20-1 with TRBJ1-3; D is unclear. The CDR3 has 14 residues. Trimming cost V 1 base and J 0 bases, with 7 bases left between them. The germline V gene has CDR1 DFQATT and CDR2 SNEGSKA (reference sequence). The CDR3 region is CSARAVSSGNTIYF. The sequenced part of the CDR3 DNA is TGCAGTGCTAGAGCAGTGAGCTCTGGAAACACC.

Points on this clone: The missing CDR3 end, 3 residues past where the read stops, is filled in from the germline J gene. The chain employs TRBV10-3 and TRBJ2-3; 7 bases are a match to TRBD2. This CDR3 is 14 amino acids long. The germline V gene has CDR1 ENHRY and CDR2 SYGVKD. The V gene end was trimmed by 8 bases and the J gene end by 1 base; junction bases not matched to a gene: 6. The DNA read from the CDR3 is TGTGCCATCCAGCGGGAACCTGGCACAGATACG. It encodes CAIQREPGTDT. The whole CDR3 reads CAIQREPGTDTQYF.

A remark on this clone: The CDR3 goes on 3 residues after the read ends, and that part is filled in from the germline J gene. The chain has TRBV20-1 and TRBJ1-5, with D perhaps matching TRBD1 (5 bases). The CDR3 has 13 amino acids. CDR1 DFQATT and CDR2 SNEGSKA come from the germline V gene (reference sequence). V was clipped by 1 base and J by 3 bases, with 7 bases between them. The CDR3 bases that were read are TGCAGTGCTAGAGTACAGGACAATCAGCCC. Amino acid sequence: CSARVQDNQP. The whole CDR3 sequence reads CSARVQDNQPQHF.

CDR3 protein: CSVRGTSGYTDTQYF. Partial CDR3 DNA: TGCAGCGTACGAGGGACTAGCGGATACACAGATACG. The chain recombines TRBV29-1 with TRBJ2-3; TRBD2 agrees at 11 bases. Read coverage stops 3 residues before the CDR3 terminus; the germline J gene supplies the remainder. The CDR3 runs to 15 residues. In germline, CDR1 is SQVTM, CDR2 ANQGSEA. V gave up 6 bases and J gave up 2 bases; unmatched junction bases: 7.

As regards this clone: The CDR3 extends 3 residues past the end of the read, so its final part is completed from the germline J gene. The gene calls are TRBV7-2 and TRBJ1-1; D might be TRBD1 (5 bases). From germline, CDR1 is SGHTA and CDR2 FQGNSA. This CDR3 comprises 13 residues. The CDR3 DNA, read in part, is TGTGCCAGCAGCTTAGCGTTGACAGTAGAA. Translating it yields CASSLALTVE. The full CDR3 protein reads CASSLALTVEAFF.

Comments on this clone: The sequence runs out 3 residues before the end of the CDR3; the remainder is reconstructed from the germline J gene. The rearrangement uses TRBV30 and TRBJ2-1; 7 bases fit TRBD2. CDR1 and CDR2 (germline): GTSNPN, SVGIG (reference sequence). This CDR3 spans 15 amino acids. Losses at the gene ends were 8 bases for V and 4 bases for J; bases not matched to a gene: 14. CDR3 in amino acids: CALLFPSGKYNEQFF. The covered CDR3 bases are TGTGCCCTGCTTTTTCCTAGCGGAAAATACAATGAG.

A remark on this clone: Different DNA sequences within this sample yield the same CDR3. The sequenced part of the CDR3 DNA is TGCAGTGCTTCCTATAATGAAAAA. Translating it yields CSASYNEK. The full CDR3 protein reads CSASYNEKLFF. The chain has TRBV20-1 and TRBJ1-4; D not certain. The read terminates 3 residues ahead of where the CDR3 ends, so the germline J gene completes it. With 5 bases removed from V and 4 bases from J, the gap between germline ends came to 5 bases. This CDR3 has 11 residues. The germline V gene has CDR1 DFQATT and CDR2 SNEGSKA (reference sequence).

Of note for this clone: The CDR3 goes on 3 residues after the read ends, and that part is filled in from the germline J gene. J is TRBJ2-7 and V is TRBV20-1; D not certain. The V end lost 3 bases, the J end lost 6 bases, and 6 bases lay between the germline ends. The CDR3 is 10 amino acids. Germline V lookup: CDR1 DFQATT, CDR2 SNEGSKA (reference sequence). CDR3 in amino acids: CSASRGEQYF. CDR3 DNA, as far as it was read: TGCAGTGCTAGCAGAGGCGAG.

In the case of this clone: The read halts 3 residues ahead of the CDR3 end, with the missing end drawn from the germline J gene. This sequence joins TRBV5-1 and TRBJ1-4, with a weak D call TRBD1 (6 bases). V was shortened by 4 bases and J by 6 bases, with 16 bases between the two germline ends. The germline V gene encodes CDR1 SGHRS and CDR2 YFSETQ. The CDR3 is 15 residues long. This CDR3 reads CASSPQGIIDEKLFF. Incomplete CDR3 DNA: TGCGCCAGCAGCCCGCAGGGGATTATCGATGAAAAA.